What follows are 19 T cell receptor beta chains derived from one specimen sequenced in a study of T-cell reconstitution after alpha-beta-depleted transplantation in children. Preparation of the TCRbeta library used unique molecular identifiers. Each CDR3 protein gets one entry after TCRdb re-called the PCR reads with MiXCR. The table lists 200,000 to 250,000 distinct CDR3 sequences, roughly 7.1% of them singletons. The specimen comprised PBMCs, sampled before TCRalphabeta/CD19-depleted stem cell transplant. Receptor source: a boy aged 2-15 years with acute lymphoblastic leukemia, due to receive a stem cell transplant.

The genes are TRBV4-1 and TRBJ2-6, with a tentative D call TRBD2 (6 bases). Trimming stripped 1 base from V and 0 bases from J, with 28 bases between. This CDR3 is built from 23 residues. In germline, CDR1 is MGHRA, CDR2 YSYEKL. The CDR3: CASSQAVRREWLDQYSGANVLTF. CDR3 DNA: TGCGCCAGCAGCCAAGCGGTGAGGAGGGAATGGCTAGATCAATACTCTGGGGCCAACGTCCTGACTTTC.

The rearrangement links TRBV7-6 to TRBJ2-5; D is ambiguous. Germline V CDR1 and CDR2: SGHVS, FNYEAQ. Trimming pared 1 base from V and 5 bases from J, leaving 8 bases between. CDR3 length equals 13 residues. CDR3 sequence reads: CASSLGGYETQYF. The CDR3 DNA sequence: TGTGCCAGCAGCTTAGGGGGTTACGAGACCCAGTACTTC.

This chain uses TRBV11-2 with TRBJ1-2, with TRBD1 matching over 7 bases. Trimming removed 1 base from V and 8 bases from J; junction bases left unmatched: 7. This CDR3 region has 14 residues. CDR1 SGHAT and CDR2 FQNNGV come from the germline V gene. This chain's CDR3 is CASSLVGTAEGYTF. The DNA for the CDR3 is TGTGCCAGCAGCTTAGTCGGGACAGCAGAAGGCTACACCTTC.

This clonotype was detected ten times or more. The J gene is TRBJ2-1, the V gene TRBV7-3; D may be TRBD1 (6 bases). Per the germline V gene, CDR1 is SGHTA and CDR2 is FQGTGA. The CDR3 loop spans 14 amino acids. V was cut by 6 bases and J by 4 bases, with 13 bases left in between. CDR3 in DNA: TGTGCCAGCAGGGGGGCCGCTATTTACAATGAGCAGTTCTTC. Its translation: CASRGAAIYNEQFF.

This clonotype was recorded a few times. The rearrangement joins TRBV5-6 to TRBJ2-7; D may be TRBD1 (6 bases). The CDR3 sequence is 16 residues long. Trimming removed 3 bases from V and 2 bases from J, with 18 bases in between. Germline CDR1 is SGHDT and CDR2 is YYEEEE. The CDR3 bases are TGTGCCAGCAGCTGGGGAAACCGGGACACCGCCTACGAGCAGTACTTC. It codes for CASSWGNRDTAYEQYF.

This clonotype was counted many times. The rearrangement links TRBV5-1 to TRBJ1-2; D remains ambiguous. Germline V gives CDR1 SGHRS, CDR2 YFSETQ. Deletions cut 0 bases from V and 12 bases from J, with 12 bases between. The CDR3 has 12 amino acids. The CDR3 loop reads CASSLAPGIHTF. The CDR3 DNA sequence: TGCGCCAGCAGCTTGGCCCCGGGCATCCACACCTTC.

This clonotype was detected only a few times. This chain joins TRBV21-1 and TRBJ2-7; the DNA was not compared with TRBD1, the D call given in the table. TRBV21-1 is listed as a pseudogene. CDR3 size: 17 residues. The CDR3 reads CASSNFVLARQGYEQYF. The DNA of the CDR3 is TGTGCCAGCAGCAATTTTGTTTTGGCCCGACAGGGCTACGAGCAGTACTTC.

The chain carries TRBV7-2 and TRBJ2-3; a possible D gene is TRBD2 (6 bases). CDR1 and CDR2 (germline): SGHTA, FQGNSA. V lost 5 bases, J lost 4 bases, and 16 bases lay in between. There are 15 residues in the CDR3. The CDR3 loop is CASSPGAREADTQYF. CDR3 nucleotides: TGTGCCAGCAGCCCCGGGGCCAGGGAGGCAGATACGCAGTATTTT.

V is TRBV7-2 and J is TRBJ1-1; the D is unclear. V lost 2 bases, J lost 9 bases, and 19 bases lay in between. The CDR3 is 15 residues long. Germline lookup yields CDR1 SGHTA and CDR2 FQGNSA. CDR3 DNA sequence: TGTGCCAGCAGCTTAAATCCCGCAGGCCCGGGGAAAGCTTTCTTT. Amino acid sequence: CASSLNPAGPGKAFF. Drawing the rest from reference TRBV7-2 and TRBJ1-1, the complete variable domain is GAGVSQSPSNKVTEKGKDVELRCDPISGHTALYWYRQSLGQGLEFLIYFQGNSAPDKSGLPSDRFSAERTGGSVSTLTIQRTQQEDSAVYLCASSLNPAGPGKAFFGQGTRLTVV.

The J gene is TRBJ1-2, the V gene TRBV18; 7 bases align to TRBD1. The CDR3 sequence is 13 residues long. Germline loops: CDR1 KGHSH, CDR2 LQKENI. V gave up 3 bases and J gave up 8 bases; unmatched junction bases: 6. The CDR3 loop reads CASSPGDSRGYTF. In nucleotides, the CDR3 is TGTGCCAGCTCACCGGGGGACAGTCGGGGCTACACCTTC. Together with reference TRBV18 and TRBJ1-2, the CDR3 gives the full variable domain: NAGVMQNPRHLVRRRGQEARLRCSPMKGHSHVYWYRQLPEEGLKFMVYLQKENIIDESGMPKERFSAEFPKEGPSILRIQQVVRGDSAAYFCASSPGDSRGYTFGSGTRLTVV.

This clonotype was detected only a few times. The chain joins TRBV29-1 to TRBJ2-7; D could derive from TRBD1 or TRBD2 (5 bases each). V dropped 3 bases and J dropped 5 bases, with 14 bases sitting between them. Germline V gives CDR1 SQVTM, CDR2 ANQGSEA. This CDR3 contains 13 residues. CDR3 region: CSVDPNGDHEQYF. In nucleotides, the CDR3 is TGCAGCGTTGATCCCAATGGGGACCACGAGCAGTACTTC.

This clonotype was detected ten times or more. The chain has TRBV7-2 and TRBJ2-5, with D possibly TRBD2 on 6 matching bases. The V end lost 2 bases, the J end lost 4 bases, and 14 bases lay between the germline ends. Germline assignment: CDR1 SGHTA and CDR2 FQGNSA. This CDR3 is 15 amino acids long. The DNA of the CDR3 is TGTGCCAGCAGCTTAAAGAGGAGGGAGGTAGAGACCCAGTACTTC. This gives the protein CASSLKRREVETQYF.

This clonotype occurred many times. This rearrangement joins TRBV20-1 to TRBJ2-1; perhaps D is TRBD1 or TRBD2 (5 bases each). Germline loops: CDR1 DFQATT, CDR2 SNEGSKA (reference sequence). The CDR3 consists of 15 residues. Trimming took off 0 bases at V and 2 bases at J, with 11 bases between the two ends. CDR3: CSARDFRDPYNEQFF. The CDR3 DNA reads as TGCAGTGCTAGAGACTTTCGGGACCCCTACAATGAGCAGTTCTTC.

This clonotype came up a few times. The chain uses TRBV4-3 and TRBJ2-3; 13 nucleotides agree with TRBD2. CDR3 size: 16 residues. J lost 3 bases, V lost 4 bases, and 4 bases had no gene match. CDR1 and CDR2 from the germline V gene are LGHNA and YSLEER. DNA of the CDR3: TGCGCCAGCAGCCTCTCGGGACTAGCGGGAACAGATACGCAGTATTTT. It encodes CASSLSGLAGTDTQYF.

This clonotype was seen ten or more times. The chain carries TRBV11-2 and TRBJ2-3, with a tentative D call TRBD1 (5 bases). The CDR3 loop spans 15 amino acids. In germline, CDR1 is SGHAT, CDR2 FQNNGV. Trimming shortened V by 1 base and J by 0 bases, and 8 bases separated the two germline ends. CDR3 bases: TGTGCCAGCAGCTTAGTAGGGGCAAGCACAGATACGCAGTATTTT. Protein product: CASSLVGASTDTQYF.

This clonotype appeared many times. The chain combines TRBV7-8 with TRBJ2-3, with 10 bases that match TRBD2. Looked up from germline, CDR1 is SGHVS and CDR2 is FQNEAQ. V shed 4 bases, J shed 5 bases, and the junction held 9 bases outside the gene matches. There are 16 residues in the CDR3. In nucleotides, the CDR3 is TGTGCCAGCAGCTCGACTAGCGGGTCAACTGGAGATACGCAGTATTTT. Translated, it gives CASSSTSGSTGDTQYF.

This clonotype showed up just a few times. This rearrangement joins TRBV5-5 to TRBJ1-5; D possibly corresponds to TRBD1 (6 bases). V was trimmed by 4 bases and J by 6 bases, leaving 20 bases between them. Germline lookup yields CDR1 SGHKS and CDR2 YYEKEE (reference sequence). This CDR3 region has 16 residues. The CDR3 region is CASSTGPPGAGQPQHF. Written as DNA, the CDR3 is TGTGCCAGCAGCACAGGACCCCCAGGGGCGGGTCAGCCCCAGCATTTT. Variable domain in full (rest from reference TRBV5-5 and TRBJ1-5): DAGVTQSPTHLIKTRGQQVTLRCSPISGHKSVSWYQQVLGQGPQFIFQYYEKEERGRGNFPDRFSARQFPNYSSELNVNALLLGDSALYLCASSTGPPGAGQPQHFGDGTRLSIL.

This clonotype came up a few times. The chain has TRBV5-5 and TRBJ1-2; 8 bases are shared with TRBD1. This CDR3 spans 14 amino acids. V gave up 1 base and J gave up 5 bases; unmatched junction bases: 4. In germline, CDR1 is SGHKS, CDR2 YYEKEE (reference sequence). The CDR3 spells CASSLSGGEYGYTF. The CDR3 DNA reads TGTGCCAGCAGCTTGTCAGGGGGCGAGTATGGCTACACCTTC.

There are many counts of this clonotype. The chain has TRBV28 and TRBJ2-3, with TRBD2 matching over 12 bases. Germline trimming cut 3 bases from V and 4 bases from J; bases unmatched to any gene: 11. The CDR3 totals 18 residues. The germline gives CDR1 MDHEN, CDR2 SYDVKM. The CDR3 sequence is CASSFGRLAGDGSDTQYF. For the CDR3, the DNA is TGTGCCAGCAGTTTTGGAAGACTAGCGGGAGATGGATCAGATACGCAGTATTTT.